This T cell receptor (beta chain) was found in a study of long-term antiretroviral therapy in people with HIV (dated by TCRdb to the early 2020s). Describing the broader study: The earliest samples were collected about a decade before the 2015 WHO recommendation for immediate ART, when ART was typically delayed until CD4 counts fell. This retrospective serial study examined whether starting ART and sustained HIV suppression were associated with changes in the composition and diversity of the TRB repertoire in peripheral blood. No cross-contamination during QIAcube processing turned up in test extractions that ran a monoclonal T-cell line alongside more than 30 polyclonal samples. Among the 30 or so participants with HIV, eleven were female. A total of roughly 200 cryopreserved PBMC samples came from a few dozen adults with confirmed HIV infection and were collected serially over a mean of approximately 6 years (range 1-12).

Notes on this clone: Its antigen is unknown. No qualities accompany the bases; no much larger clone lies one base away.

To be included, a participant needed at least one PBMC sample from before ART initiation plus at least two post-ART samples. Treatment was received in the United States of America by all participants with HIV. Before DNA extraction, cryopreserved samples containing about 1-11 million PBMC were thawed and washed. At the time of the earliest PBMC sample, participants with HIV were aged between roughly 20 and 60 years. PBMC samples were contributed by each participant from 1-4 timepoints before ART initiation and 2-8 timepoints after ART initiation, with a median of 7 samples. Serial HIV viral load, CD4+ T-cell count, ART history and demographic data were obtained for every participant. Genomic DNA was extracted from unsorted PBMC with a Qiagen kit on a QIAcube, with processing performed in batches of 12 samples. The immunoSEQ hsTCRB v3.0 assay was used at survey level resolution to sequence the TRB variable region. The target sequencing depth for TRB was 40,000-50,000 T-cell genomes per sample. Pooled TRB libraries were sequenced on an Illumina MiSeq with a v3 150-cycle kit. In the source study's methods: Repertoire analysis ran in R within a reproducible Nextflow workflow covering QC, data transformation and analysis. LymphoSeq2, an R package for exploring AIRR-Seq data, was used to implement the custom analyses. After excluding a handful of samples that yielded fewer than 5000 total TRB sequences, 190 or so HIV repertoires remained for analysis. Among the roughly 190 retained HIV repertoires, some 60 were collected before ART initiation and 120 to 140 after ART initiation. Repertoires were downsampled to 5000 TRB nucleotide sequences, with summary statistics averaged over 100 downsampling iterations. The analysis kept only TRB sequences whose CDR3 regions were at least seven amino acids long. Diversity was measured with a Shannon entropy-derived clonality score and the Gini coefficient. In repertoire networks, the top 5000 CDR3 amino acid sequences were linked whenever an edit distance of one separated two sequences. Antigen specificity groups and MHC restriction were predicted for TRB CDR3 amino acid sequences with GLIPH2. CDR3 amino acid sequences were matched against VDJdb and McPAS-TCR to flag known CMV, EBV, HIV or tissue antigen associations. Pre-ART, post-ART and control groups were compared with Wilcoxon signed-rank tests and Holm-Bonferroni correction. Sourced from immuneACCESS, this table was stored by TCRdb with only in-frame sequences that have V and J called. A share of the clones is absent; for the studies checked, an unresolved V gene accounts for under half, and the remainder has no known explanation. That table furnishes V, J and clone size, whereas the DNA furnished D and trimming. The sample has 30,000 to 35,000 clones on record, around 79% of them singletons. The biggest ten clones account for 3% to 4% of the sample.

What the study reported, not specific to this receptor: No data were available on ART adherence, viral resistance or therapy changes, limiting inferences about post-ART repertoire changes. Expanded TRB clones identified before ART initiation dominated the repertoire at all time points, although this dominance fluctuated and declined in many PLHIV after ART. Compared with controls, HIV repertoires had narrower CDR3 length ranges, and the network structure pointed to an antigen-experienced repertoire that shifted only slightly toward naive after ART. Because cell numbers in pre-ART samples were limited, unsorted PBMC were profiled instead of sorted CD4+ and CD8+ T cells. Since PBMC availability was limited, sequencing covered only the TCR beta chain, with no alpha chain pairing. A significant increase in TRB diversity was found to be associated with ART initiation, although TRB diversity was observed to remain significantly below that of transplant donor controls even after long-term ART. The samples span the years 2004 to 2017, and the ART regimens used at that time may not be as effective as current regimens.

Reading the germline V gene (reference sequence) gives CDR1 LNHDA and CDR2 SQIVND. The CDR3 runs 16 amino acids, cysteine and phenylalanine included. CDR3 DNA is the only sequence kept; it has 48 bases, read in frame from the first base. V lost 2 bases and J lost 0 bases; the stretch between them is 11 bases long. The clonotype was recovered from a man between 18 and 35 years old with HIV. Sequencing used unsorted PBMCs, obtained 1.9 years after starting antiretroviral therapy. The receptor chain draws on TRBV19 and TRBJ2-1; the D gene remains uncertain. The CDR3 is CASSISHWSSYNEQFF. The DNA sequence reads TGTGCCAGTAGTATATCCCATTGGAGCTCCTACAATGAGCAGTTCTTC.